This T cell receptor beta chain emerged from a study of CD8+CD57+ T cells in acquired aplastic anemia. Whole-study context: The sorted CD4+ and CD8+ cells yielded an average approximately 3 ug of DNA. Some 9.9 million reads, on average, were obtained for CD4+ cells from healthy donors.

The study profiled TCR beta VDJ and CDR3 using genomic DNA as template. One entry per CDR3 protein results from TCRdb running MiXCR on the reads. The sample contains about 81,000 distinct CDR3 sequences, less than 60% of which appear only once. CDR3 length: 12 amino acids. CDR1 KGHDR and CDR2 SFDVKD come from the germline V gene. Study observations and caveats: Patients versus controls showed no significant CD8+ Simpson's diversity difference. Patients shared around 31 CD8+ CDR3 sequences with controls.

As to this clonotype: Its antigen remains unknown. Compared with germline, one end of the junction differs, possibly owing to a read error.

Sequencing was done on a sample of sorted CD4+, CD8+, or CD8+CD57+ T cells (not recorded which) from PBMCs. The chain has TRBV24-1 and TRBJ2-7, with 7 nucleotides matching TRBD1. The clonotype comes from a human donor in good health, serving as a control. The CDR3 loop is CATSWTGDEQYF. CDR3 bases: TGCGCCACCAGCTGGACAGGAGACGAGCAGTACTTC.